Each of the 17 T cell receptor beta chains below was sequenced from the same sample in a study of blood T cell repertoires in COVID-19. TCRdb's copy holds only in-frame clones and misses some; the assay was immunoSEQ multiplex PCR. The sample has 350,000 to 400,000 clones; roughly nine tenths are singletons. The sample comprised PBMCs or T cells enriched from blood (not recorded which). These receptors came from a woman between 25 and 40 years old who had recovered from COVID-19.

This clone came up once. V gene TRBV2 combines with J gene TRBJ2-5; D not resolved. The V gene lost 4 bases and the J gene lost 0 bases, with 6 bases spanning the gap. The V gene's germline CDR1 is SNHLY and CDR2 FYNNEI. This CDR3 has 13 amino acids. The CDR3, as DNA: TGTGCCAGCAGTGTTGAGAACCAAGAGACCCAGTACTTC. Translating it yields CASSVENQETQYF.

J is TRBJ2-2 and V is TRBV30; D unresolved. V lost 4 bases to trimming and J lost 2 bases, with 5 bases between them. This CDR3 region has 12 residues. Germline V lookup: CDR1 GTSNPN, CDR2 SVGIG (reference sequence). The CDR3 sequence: CAWTLNTGELFF. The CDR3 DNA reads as TGTGCCTGGACACTCAACACCGGGGAGCTGTTTTTT.

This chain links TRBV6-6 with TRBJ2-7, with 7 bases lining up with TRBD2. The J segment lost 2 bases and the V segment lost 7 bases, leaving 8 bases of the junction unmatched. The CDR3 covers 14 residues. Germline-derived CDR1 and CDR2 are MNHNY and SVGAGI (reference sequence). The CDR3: CASTLADLTYEQYF. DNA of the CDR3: TGTGCCAGCACCCTAGCGGACCTCACCTACGAGCAGTACTTC.

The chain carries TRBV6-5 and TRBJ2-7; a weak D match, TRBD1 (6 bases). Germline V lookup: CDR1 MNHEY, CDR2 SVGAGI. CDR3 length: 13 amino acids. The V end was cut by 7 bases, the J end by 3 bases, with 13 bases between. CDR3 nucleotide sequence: TGTGCCAGCACCCGACAGGCTGGCTACGAGCAGTACTTC. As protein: CASTRQAGYEQYF.

This CDR3 is CASSLAGSGVYNEQFF. The CDR3 nucleotides read TGTGCCAGCAGCTTGGCGGGGTCAGGGGTGTACAATGAGCAGTTCTTC. The chain carries TRBV5-8 and TRBJ2-1; the D gene is possibly TRBD1 (6 bases). The CDR3 consists of 16 residues. The V gene lost 0 bases and the J gene lost 4 bases, with 14 bases spanning the gap. Germline V gene lookup returns CDR1 SGHTS and CDR2 YDEGEE.

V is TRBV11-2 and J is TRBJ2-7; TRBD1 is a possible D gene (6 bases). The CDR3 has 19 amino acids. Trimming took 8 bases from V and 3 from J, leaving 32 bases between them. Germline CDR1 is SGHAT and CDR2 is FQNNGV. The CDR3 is CASLDNGFNRGHNNYEQYF. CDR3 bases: TGTGCCAGCTTGGACAATGGGTTTAATAGGGGACACAACAACTACGAGCAGTACTTC. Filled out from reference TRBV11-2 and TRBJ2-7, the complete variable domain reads EAGVAQSPRYKIIEKRQSVAFWCNPISGHATLYWYQQILGQGPKLLIQFQNNGVVDDSQLPKDRFSAERLKGVDSTLKIQPAKLEDSAVYLCASLDNGFNRGHNNYEQYFGPGTRLTVT.

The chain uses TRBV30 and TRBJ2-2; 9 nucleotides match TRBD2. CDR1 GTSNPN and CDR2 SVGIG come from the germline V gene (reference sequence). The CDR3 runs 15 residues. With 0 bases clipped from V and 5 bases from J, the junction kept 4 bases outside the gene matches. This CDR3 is CAWSVAGGRTGELFF. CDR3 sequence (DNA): TGTGCCTGGAGTGTAGCGGGGGGCCGAACCGGGGAGCTGTTTTTT.

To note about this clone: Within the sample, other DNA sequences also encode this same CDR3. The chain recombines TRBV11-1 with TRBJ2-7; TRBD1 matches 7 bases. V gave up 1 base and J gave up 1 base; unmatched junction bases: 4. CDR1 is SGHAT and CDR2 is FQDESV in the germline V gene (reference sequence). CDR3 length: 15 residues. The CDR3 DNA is TGTGCCAGCAGCTTAGAAGGACAGGCATCCTACGAGCAGTACTTC. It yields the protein CASSLEGQASYEQYF. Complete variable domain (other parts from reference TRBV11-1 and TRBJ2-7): EAEVAQSPRYKITEKSQAVAFWCDPISGHATLYWYRQILGQGPELLVQFQDESVVDDSQLPKDRFSAERLKGVDSTLKIQPAELGDSAMYLCASSLEGQASYEQYFGPGTRLTVT.

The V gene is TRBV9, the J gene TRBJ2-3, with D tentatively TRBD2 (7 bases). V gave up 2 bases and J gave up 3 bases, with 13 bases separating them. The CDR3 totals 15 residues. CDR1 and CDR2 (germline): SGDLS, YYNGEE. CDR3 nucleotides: TGTGCCAGCAGCGTCCGAGGGGGGGTGACAGATACGCAGTATTTT. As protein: CASSVRGGVTDTQYF.

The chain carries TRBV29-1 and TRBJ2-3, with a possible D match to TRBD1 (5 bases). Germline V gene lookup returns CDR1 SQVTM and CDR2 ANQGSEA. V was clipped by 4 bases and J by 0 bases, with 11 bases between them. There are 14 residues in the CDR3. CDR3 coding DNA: TGCAGCGTTGGGGGCCCGTCGAGCACAGATACGCAGTATTTT. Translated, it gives CSVGGPSSTDTQYF.

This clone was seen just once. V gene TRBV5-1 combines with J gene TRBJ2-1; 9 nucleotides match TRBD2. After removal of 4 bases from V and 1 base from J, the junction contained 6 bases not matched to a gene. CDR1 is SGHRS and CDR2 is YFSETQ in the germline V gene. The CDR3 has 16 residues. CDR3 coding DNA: TGCGCCAGCAGCAAATCTAGCGGGGCTTCCTACAATGAGCAGTTCTTC. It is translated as CASSKSSGASYNEQFF.

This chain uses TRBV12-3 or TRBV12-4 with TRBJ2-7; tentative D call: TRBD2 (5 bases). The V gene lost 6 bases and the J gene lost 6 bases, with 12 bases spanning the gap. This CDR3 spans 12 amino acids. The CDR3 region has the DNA TGTGCCAGCAGCCAAACCCGGGGCGAGCAGTACTTC. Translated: CASSQTRGEQYF.

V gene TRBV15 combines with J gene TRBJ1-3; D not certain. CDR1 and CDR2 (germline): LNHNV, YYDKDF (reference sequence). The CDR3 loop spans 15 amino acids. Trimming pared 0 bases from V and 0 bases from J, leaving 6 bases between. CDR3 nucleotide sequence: TGTGCCACCAGCAGAGATCCCAACTCTGGAAACACCATATATTTT. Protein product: CATSRDPNSGNTIYF. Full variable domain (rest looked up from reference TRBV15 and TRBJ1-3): DAMVIQNPRYQVTQFGKPVTLSCSQTLNHNVMYWYQQKSSQAPKLLFHYYDKDFNNEADTPDNFQSRRPNTSFCFLDIRSPGLGDTAMYLCATSRDPNSGNTIYFGEGSWLTVV.

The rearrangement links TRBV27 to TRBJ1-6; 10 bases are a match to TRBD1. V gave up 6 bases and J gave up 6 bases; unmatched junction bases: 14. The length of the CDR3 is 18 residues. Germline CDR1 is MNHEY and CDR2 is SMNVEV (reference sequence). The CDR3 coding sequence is TGTGCCAGCAGCCTAAGGGGGACAGGGGCCTTGGTTAATTCACCCCTCCACTTT. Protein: CASSLRGTGALVNSPLHF.

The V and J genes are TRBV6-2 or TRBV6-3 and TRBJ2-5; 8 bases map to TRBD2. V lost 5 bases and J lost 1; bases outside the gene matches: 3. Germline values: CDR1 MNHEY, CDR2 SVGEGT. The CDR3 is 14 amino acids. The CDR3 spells CASSAGLAQETQYF. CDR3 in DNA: TGTGCCAGCAGTGCTGGACTAGCCCAAGAGACCCAGTACTTC.

CDR3 bases: TGTGCCACCAGTGATTCCCTCCGACAGGTGACTAATGAAAAACTGTTTTTT. It is translated as CATSDSLRQVTNEKLFF. The rearrangement joins TRBV24-1 to TRBJ1-4, with D possibly TRBD1 on 6 matching bases. Per the germline V gene, CDR1 is KGHDR and CDR2 is SFDVKD. The CDR3 runs to 17 residues. V lost 2 bases, J lost 2 bases, and 14 bases lay in between.

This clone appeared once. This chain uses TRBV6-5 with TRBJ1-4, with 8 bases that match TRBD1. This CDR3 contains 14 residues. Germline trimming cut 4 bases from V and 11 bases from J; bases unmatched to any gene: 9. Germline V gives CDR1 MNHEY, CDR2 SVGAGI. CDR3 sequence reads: CASSFGQGLGKLFF. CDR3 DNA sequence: TGTGCCAGCAGTTTCGGACAGGGCCTGGGGAAACTGTTTTTT.